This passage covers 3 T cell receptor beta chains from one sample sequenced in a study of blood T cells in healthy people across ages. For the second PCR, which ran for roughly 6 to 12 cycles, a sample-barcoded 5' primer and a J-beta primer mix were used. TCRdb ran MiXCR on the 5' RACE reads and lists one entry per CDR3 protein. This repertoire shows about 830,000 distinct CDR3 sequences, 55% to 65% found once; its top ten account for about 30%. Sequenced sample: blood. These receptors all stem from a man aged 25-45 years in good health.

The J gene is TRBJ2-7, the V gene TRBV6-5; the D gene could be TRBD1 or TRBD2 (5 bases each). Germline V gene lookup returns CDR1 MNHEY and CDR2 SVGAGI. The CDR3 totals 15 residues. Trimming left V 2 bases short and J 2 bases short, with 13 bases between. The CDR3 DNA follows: TGTGCCAGCAGTTACGGGCTAGGGGAGACCTACGAGCAGTACTTC. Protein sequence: CASSYGLGETYEQYF.

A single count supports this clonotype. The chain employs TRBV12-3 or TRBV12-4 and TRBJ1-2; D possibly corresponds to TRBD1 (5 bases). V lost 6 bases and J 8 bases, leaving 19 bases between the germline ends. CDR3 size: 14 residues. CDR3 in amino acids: CASSRNSRGRGYTF. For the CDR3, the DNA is TGTGCCAGCAGCCGGAACTCTAGGGGCCGAGGCTACACCTTC.

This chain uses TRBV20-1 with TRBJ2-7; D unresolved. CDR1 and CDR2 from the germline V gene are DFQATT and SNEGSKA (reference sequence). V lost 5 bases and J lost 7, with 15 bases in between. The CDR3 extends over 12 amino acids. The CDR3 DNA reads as TGCAGTGCTGGTTGGCCCCCGACTGAGCAGTACTTC. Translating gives CSAGWPPTEQYF.